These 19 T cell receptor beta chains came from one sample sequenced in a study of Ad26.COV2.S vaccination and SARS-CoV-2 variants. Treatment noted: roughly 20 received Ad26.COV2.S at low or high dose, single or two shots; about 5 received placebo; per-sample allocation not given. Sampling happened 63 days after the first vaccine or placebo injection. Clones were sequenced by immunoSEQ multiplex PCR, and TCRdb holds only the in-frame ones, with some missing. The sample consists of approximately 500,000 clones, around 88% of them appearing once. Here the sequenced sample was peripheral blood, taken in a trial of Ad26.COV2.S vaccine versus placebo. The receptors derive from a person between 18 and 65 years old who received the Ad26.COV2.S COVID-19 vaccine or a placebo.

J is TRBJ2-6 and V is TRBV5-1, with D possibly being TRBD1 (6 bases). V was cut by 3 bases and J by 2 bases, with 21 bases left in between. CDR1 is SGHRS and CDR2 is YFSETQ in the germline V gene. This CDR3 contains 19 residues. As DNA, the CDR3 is TGCGCCAGCAGCTCGCAACTGACTACAGGGTTCACTGGGGCCAACGTCCTGACTTTC. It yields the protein CASSSQLTTGFTGANVLTF.

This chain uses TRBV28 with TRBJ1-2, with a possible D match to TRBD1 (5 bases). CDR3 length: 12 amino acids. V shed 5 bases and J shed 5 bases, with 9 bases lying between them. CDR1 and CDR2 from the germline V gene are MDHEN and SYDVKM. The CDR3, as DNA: TGTGCCAGCAGTCAAGGGACGTATGGCTACACCTTC. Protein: CASSQGTYGYTF.

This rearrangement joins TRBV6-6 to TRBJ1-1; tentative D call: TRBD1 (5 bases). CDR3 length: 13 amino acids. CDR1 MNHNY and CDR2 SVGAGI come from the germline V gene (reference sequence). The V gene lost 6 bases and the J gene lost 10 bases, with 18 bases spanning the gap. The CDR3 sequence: CASRTQGPRRAFF. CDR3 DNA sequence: TGTGCCAGCAGGACCCAGGGCCCTCGGAGAGCTTTCTTT.

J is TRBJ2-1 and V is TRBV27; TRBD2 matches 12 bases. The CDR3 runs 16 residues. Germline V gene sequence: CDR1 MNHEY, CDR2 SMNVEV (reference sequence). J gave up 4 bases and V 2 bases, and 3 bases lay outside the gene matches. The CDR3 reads CASSLRLAGGYNEQFF. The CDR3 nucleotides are TGTGCCAGCAGTTTAAGGCTAGCGGGAGGGTACAATGAGCAGTTCTTC.

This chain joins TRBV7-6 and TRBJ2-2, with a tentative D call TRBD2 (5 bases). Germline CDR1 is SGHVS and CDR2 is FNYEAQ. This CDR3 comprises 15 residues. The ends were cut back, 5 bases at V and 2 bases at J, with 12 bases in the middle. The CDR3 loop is CASSTPGINTGELFF. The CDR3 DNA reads TGTGCCAGCAGCACCCCCGGGATAAACACCGGGGAGCTGTTTTTT.

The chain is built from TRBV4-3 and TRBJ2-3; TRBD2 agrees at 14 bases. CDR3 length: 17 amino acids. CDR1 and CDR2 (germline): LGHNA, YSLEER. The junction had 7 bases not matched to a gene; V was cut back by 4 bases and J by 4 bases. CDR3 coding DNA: TGCGCCAGCAGCCCCAAAGGACTAGCGGGAGGCGCAGATACGCAGTATTTT. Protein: CASSPKGLAGGADTQYF.

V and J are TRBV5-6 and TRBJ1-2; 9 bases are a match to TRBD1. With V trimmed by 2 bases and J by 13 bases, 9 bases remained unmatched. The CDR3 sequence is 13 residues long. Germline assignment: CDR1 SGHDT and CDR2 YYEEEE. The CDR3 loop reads CASSFRDRAFGTF. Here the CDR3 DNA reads TGTGCCAGCAGCTTTCGGGACAGGGCTTTTGGCACCTTC.

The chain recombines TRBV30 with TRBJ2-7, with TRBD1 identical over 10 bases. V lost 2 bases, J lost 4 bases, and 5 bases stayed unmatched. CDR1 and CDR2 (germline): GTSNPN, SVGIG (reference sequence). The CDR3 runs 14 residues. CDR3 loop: CAWSTRDRGYEQYF. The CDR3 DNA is TGTGCCTGGAGTACCCGGGACAGGGGTTACGAGCAGTACTTC.

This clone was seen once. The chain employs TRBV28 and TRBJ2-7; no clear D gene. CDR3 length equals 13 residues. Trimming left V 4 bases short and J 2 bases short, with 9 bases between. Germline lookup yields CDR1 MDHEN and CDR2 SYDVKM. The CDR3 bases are TGTGCCAGCAGTTACGAGTTTACCTACGAGCAGTACTTC. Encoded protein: CASSYEFTYEQYF.

CDR3 in DNA: TGTGCCAGCAGCCCGATGAGCTCTAACTATGGCTACACCTTC. Translation: CASSPMSSNYGYTF. V gene TRBV3-1 (or the pseudogene TRBV3-2) combines with J gene TRBJ1-2; D gene ambiguous. Germline V lookup: CDR1 LGHDT, CDR2 YNNKEL (reference sequence). Trimming took off 4 bases at V and 0 bases at J, with 9 bases between the two ends. The CDR3 runs 14 residues.

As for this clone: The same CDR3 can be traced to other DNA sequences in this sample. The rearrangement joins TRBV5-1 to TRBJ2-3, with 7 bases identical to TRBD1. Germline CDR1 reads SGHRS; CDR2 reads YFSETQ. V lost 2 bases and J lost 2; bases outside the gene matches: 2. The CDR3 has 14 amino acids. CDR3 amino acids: CASSLGTDTDTQYF. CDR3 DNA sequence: TGCGCCAGCAGCTTAGGGACAGACACAGATACGCAGTATTTT. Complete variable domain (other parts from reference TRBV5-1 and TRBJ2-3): KAGVTQTPRYLIKTRGQQVTLSCSPISGHRSVSWYQQTPGQGLQFLFEYFSETQRNKGNFPGRFSGRQFSNSRSEMNVSTLELGDSALYLCASSLGTDTDTQYFGPGTRLTVL.

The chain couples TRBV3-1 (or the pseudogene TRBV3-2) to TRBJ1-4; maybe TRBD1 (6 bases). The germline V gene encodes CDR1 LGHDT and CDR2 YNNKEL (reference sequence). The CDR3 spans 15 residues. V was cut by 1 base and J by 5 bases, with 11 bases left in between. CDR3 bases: TGTGCCAGCAGCCAAGCGACAGGCCCGAATGAAAAACTGTTTTTT. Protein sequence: CASSQATGPNEKLFF.

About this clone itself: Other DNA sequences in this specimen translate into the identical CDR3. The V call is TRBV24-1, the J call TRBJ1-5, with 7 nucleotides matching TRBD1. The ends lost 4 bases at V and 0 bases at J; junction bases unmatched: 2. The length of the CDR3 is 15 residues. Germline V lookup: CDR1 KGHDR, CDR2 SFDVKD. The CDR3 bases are TGTGCCACCAGTGACCCAGGGGGTAGCAATCAGCCCCAGCATTTT. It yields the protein CATSDPGGSNQPQHF.

CDR3 DNA: TGTGCCAGCAGCCGCGGACCTGGCGCCTCTGACGAGCAGTACTTC. Amino acids: CASSRGPGASDEQYF. This chain joins TRBV7-9 and TRBJ2-7; D is unresolved. The V end was cut by 5 bases, the J end by 5 bases, with 19 bases between. The CDR3 extends over 15 amino acids. CDR1 SEHNR and CDR2 FQNEAQ come from the germline V gene (reference sequence). The whole variable domain, remainder taken from reference TRBV7-9 and TRBJ2-7, is DTGVSQNPRHKITKRGQNVTFRCDPISEHNRLYWYRQTLGQGPEFLTYFQNEAQLEKSRLLSDRFSAERPKGSFSTLEIQRTEQGDSAMYLCASSRGPGASDEQYFGPGTRLTVT.

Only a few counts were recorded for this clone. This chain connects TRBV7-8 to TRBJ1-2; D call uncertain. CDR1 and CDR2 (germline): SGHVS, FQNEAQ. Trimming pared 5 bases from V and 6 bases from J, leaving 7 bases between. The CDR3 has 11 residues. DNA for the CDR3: TGTGCCAGCAGCCGAGATGATGGCTACACCTTC. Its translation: CASSRDDGYTF.

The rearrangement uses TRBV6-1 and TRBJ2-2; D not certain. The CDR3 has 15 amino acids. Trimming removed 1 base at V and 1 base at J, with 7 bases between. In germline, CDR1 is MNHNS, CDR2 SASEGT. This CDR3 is CASSEGFLNTGELFF. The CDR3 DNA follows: TGTGCCAGCAGTGAAGGGTTCCTGAACACCGGGGAGCTGTTTTTT.

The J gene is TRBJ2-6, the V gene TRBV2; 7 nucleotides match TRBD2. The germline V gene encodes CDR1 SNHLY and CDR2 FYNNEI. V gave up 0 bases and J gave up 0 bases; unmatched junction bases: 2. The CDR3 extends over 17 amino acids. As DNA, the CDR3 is TGTGCCAGCAGTGAAGCCCGGGGGGTCTCTGGGGCCAACGTCCTGACTTTC. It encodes CASSEARGVSGANVLTF.

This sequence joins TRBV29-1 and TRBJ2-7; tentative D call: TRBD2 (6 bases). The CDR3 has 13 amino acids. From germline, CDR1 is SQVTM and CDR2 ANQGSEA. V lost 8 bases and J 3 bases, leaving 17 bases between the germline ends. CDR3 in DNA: TGCAGCCCTCGCGGGACTGCACTCTACGAGCAGTACTTC. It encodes CSPRGTALYEQYF.

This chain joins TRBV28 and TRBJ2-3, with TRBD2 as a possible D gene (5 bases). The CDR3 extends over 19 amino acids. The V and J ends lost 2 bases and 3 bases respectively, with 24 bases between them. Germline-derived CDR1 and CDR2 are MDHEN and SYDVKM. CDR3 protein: CASSLPTVELGGSTDTQYF. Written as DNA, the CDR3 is TGTGCCAGCAGTTTACCCACCGTCGAACTAGGCGGGTCGACAGATACGCAGTATTTT.